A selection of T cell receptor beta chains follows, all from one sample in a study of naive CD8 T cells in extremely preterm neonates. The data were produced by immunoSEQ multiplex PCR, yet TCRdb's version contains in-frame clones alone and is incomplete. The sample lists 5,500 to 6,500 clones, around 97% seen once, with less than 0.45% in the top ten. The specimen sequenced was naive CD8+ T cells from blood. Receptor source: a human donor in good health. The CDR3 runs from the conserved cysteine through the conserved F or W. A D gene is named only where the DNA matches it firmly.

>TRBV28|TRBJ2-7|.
CASSLAFSYEQYF
TGTGCCAGCAGTTTGGCCTTCTCCTACGAGCAGTACTTC
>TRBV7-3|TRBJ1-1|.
CASSLTIDSTEAFF
TGTGCCAGCAGCTTAACGATAGACTCGACTGAAGCTTTCTTT
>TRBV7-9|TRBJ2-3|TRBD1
CASSQKTGASTDTQYF
TGTGCCAGCAGCCAAAAGACAGGGGCCAGCACAGATACGCAGTATTTT
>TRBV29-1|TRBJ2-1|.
CSVESTRLLDNEQFF
TGCAGCGTTGAAAGCACGAGGTTACTCGACAATGAGCAGTTCTTC
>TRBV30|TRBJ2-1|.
CAWSGLARVNEQFF
TGTGCCTGGAGTGGCCTAGCTCGGGTCAATGAGCAGTTCTTC
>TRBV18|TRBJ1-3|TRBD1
CASSPGQGSIYF
TGTGCCAGCTCACCGGGACAGGGTAGTATATATTTT
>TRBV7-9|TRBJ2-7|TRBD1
CASSLVLGQAIYEQYF
TGTGCCAGCAGCTTAGTTTTGGGACAGGCGATCTACGAGCAGTACTTC
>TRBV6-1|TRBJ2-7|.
CASSEANQLGQIEQYF
TGTGCCAGCAGTGAAGCGAATCAATTAGGACAGATCGAGCAGTACTTC
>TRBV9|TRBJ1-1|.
CASSVAMKNTEAFF
TGTGCCAGCAGCGTAGCTATGAAGAACACTGAAGCTTTCTTT
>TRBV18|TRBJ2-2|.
CASSPMSGPSNTGELFF
TGTGCCAGCTCACCAATGAGCGGACCCTCGAACACCGGGGAGCTGTTTTTT
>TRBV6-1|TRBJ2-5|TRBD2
CASSDSGRLSETQYF
TGTGCCAGCAGTGATAGCGGGAGGCTTTCGGAGACCCAGTACTTC
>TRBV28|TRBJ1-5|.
CASSFDQPQHF
TGTGCCAGCAGTTTCGATCAGCCCCAGCATTTT